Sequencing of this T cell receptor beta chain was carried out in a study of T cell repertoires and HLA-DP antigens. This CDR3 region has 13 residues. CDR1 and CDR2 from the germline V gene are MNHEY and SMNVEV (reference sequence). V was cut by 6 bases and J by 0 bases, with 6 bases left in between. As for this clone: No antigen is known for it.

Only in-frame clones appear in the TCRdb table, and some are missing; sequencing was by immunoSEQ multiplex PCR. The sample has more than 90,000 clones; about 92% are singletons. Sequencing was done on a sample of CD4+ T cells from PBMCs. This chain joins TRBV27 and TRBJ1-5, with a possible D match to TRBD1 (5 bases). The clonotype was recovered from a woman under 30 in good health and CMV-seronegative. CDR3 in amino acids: CASRDNSNQPQHF. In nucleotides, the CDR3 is TGTGCCAGCAGGGACAATAGCAATCAGCCCCAGCATTTT.